This T cell receptor (beta chain) was documented in a study of hypomethylating agent response in myelodysplastic syndrome listed by TCRdb under 2021. Some background on the complete study: Patients were treated with the hypomethylating agents azacitidine (about 75% of the 11) or decitabine (3 of 11). On average the patients were roughly 70 +/- 6.9 years old, and a diploid cytogenetic profile was seen most often. The mutation found most frequently was TET2, which appeared in 5 of the 11 patients. Complete response or hematologic improvement counted as response, and patients meeting neither criterion were classed as non-responders. The cohort included some ten male and a couple of female myelodysplastic syndrome patients. About 5 patients did not respond, whereas six or seven responded with either complete response or hematologic improvement.

From its cysteine to its phenylalanine, the CDR3 spans 15 amino acids. Solely the CDR3 DNA is kept, with 45 bases framed from the first base. Between the V and J ends, shortened by 1 base and 5 bases respectively, the junction contains 13 bases. Looking up the germline V gene yields CDR1 LGHNA and CDR2 YNFKEQ. T-cell subsets were not sorted, and bulk bone marrow was analyzed instead. Bone marrow from 11 to 12 myelodysplastic syndrome patients, collected before and after hypomethylating agent therapy, underwent immunosequencing of the TCR beta CDR3 regions. To track the repertoire longitudinally, every patient provided one baseline bone marrow along with two to three bone marrows taken at different post-treatment timepoints. Whole bone marrow served as the source for genomic DNA extraction, with DNA quality checked using TapeStation, NanoDrop OneC and PicoGreen assays. Library preparation was by the immunoSEQ multiplex PCR assay. Each sample was run at survey resolution as two replicates of around 200 ng apiece, for a total of roughly 400 ng of DNA. Rearranged TCRB sequences in genomic DNA were detected with the hsTCRB kit using multiplex PCR primers targeting V and J genes. The CDR3 region was amplified in a first PCR of 31 cycles using the QIAGEN Multiplex PCR Kit. An approximately 8-cycle second PCR added sample barcodes and Illumina adapters to each replicate. Pooled libraries were quantified using a QuantStudio 6 and the KAPA library quantification kit. Approximately 15 pM of pooled libraries went onto an Illumina MiSeq for sequencing, using single-end reads of 156 cycles plus an index read of 15 cycles. Processing in the source paper ran as follows. Of 150,000 to 200,000 unique clonotypes, 1.5% to 2% were flagged by VDJdb annotation as previously reported viral-epitope-specific. Raw reads were processed by the immunoSEQ Data Assistant and immunoSEQ Analyzer into normalized, annotated TCRB repertoires. BioAnalyzer and version 0.6.5 of the immunarch R package were the tools used for clonotype analysis. Every repertoire was downsampled to the clone count of the smallest repertoire before richness was estimated. Clonotypes were sorted into expanded, contracted or novel categories with Fisher's exact tests, where novel meant the clonotype had zero frequency before treatment. GLIPH2 clustered significantly changed CDR3 beta sequences using simulation_depth=1000 and kmer_min_depth=3, excluding CDR3s shorter than five residues. Held by TCRdb, this immuneACCESS table contains in-frame sequences only and omits some clones. Under half of the omission traces to an unresolved V gene where checked; the cause of the rest is unknown. V and J calls and clone size are copied from that table; D and trimming were computed from the DNA. The sample table lists almost 7,500 clones, 85% to 90% of them with a count of one. Jointly, the top ten make up 16% of the sample.

Paper-wide results and their limitations: Novel clonotypes appeared more often in responders, whereas non-responders had more contracted clonotypes after treatment. Richness, rarefaction diversity and clonality did not change significantly after hypomethylating agent treatment, across all patients or within response groups. A possible recognition of novel MDS antigens by the shared GLIPH2 clusters was not confirmed and needs experimental validation. Because the healthy control donors and the MDS patients were not matched by age, the comparison between MDS and healthy samples could have been affected. Only approximately 10 patients were analyzed, so the study cohort was small.

On this clone: No cognate antigen has been identified for it. Qualities for individual bases were not recorded, and no much larger clone is one base off.

This clonotype was sampled from a human donor with myelodysplastic syndrome. The sequences come from bone marrow, collected before or after starting hypomethylating agent treatment for myelodysplastic syndrome (not recorded which). The chain joins TRBV4-2 to TRBJ2-3; the D gene is perhaps TRBD2, from 5 matching bases. Here the CDR3 is given as CASSQGVANGDTQYF. At the DNA level, the sequence is TGTGCCAGCAGCCAAGGTGTAGCGAATGGAGATACGCAGTATTTT.